A selection of T cell receptor beta chains follows, all from one sample in a study of tumor-infiltrating lymphocytes in primary liver carcinoma. From the multiplex PCR reads, TCRdb called clonotypes with MiXCR, one entry per CDR3 protein. This table has approximately 22,000 distinct CDR3 sequences, around 72% appearing once. Source material: liver tumor tissue from sampling region 1. These receptors came from a man between 35 and 55 years old with primary liver carcinoma and hepatitis B virus infection. Each CDR3 is given with its conserved first and last residue. Each record gives: clone size, V gene, J gene, D gene, CDR3 DNA, CDR3 protein. A D gene is named only where the DNA matches it firmly. The listing skips clone size in some rows; elsewhere it reads once, few, many or a size class.

.	TRBV4-2	TRBJ1-2	.	TGTGACAGCAGCCACACAACCCTGACAGAAAACTATGGCCACACCTTC	CDSSHTTLTENYGHTF
.	TRBV11-2	TRBJ2-1	.	TGTGCCAGCGGCTCATACTGGCTAGTTAGTGAGCAGTTCTTT	CASGSYWLVSEQFF
.	TRBV4-2	TRBJ2-3	.	TGTGCCAGCAACCAGGTGGTGCTTCTAGCAGGAGCGACAGATACGCAGTGTTTT	CASNQVVLLAGATDTQCF
hyperexpanded	TRBV11-2	TRBJ2-1	TRBD2	TGTGCCAGCAGCTTAGAGCTCCTAGCGGGAATGAATGAGCAGTTCTTC	CASSLELLAGMNEQFF
.	TRBV11-2	TRBJ2-7	TRBD1	TGTGCCAACAGCCAAGGGACAGAGAGAACCCACGAGCAGTACTTC	CANSQGTERTHEQYF
.	TRBV4-1	TRBJ2-1	.	TGCGTCAGCGGCCCGCTCGGTAACAGCAACAATGAACAGTTCTTC	CVSGPLGNSNNEQFF
.	TRBV6-2/TRBV6-3	TRBJ2-1	TRBD2	TGTGCCAGCGGCCGACACCTTGGGACTAGCCTAGGTGAGCAGTTCTTC	CASGRHLGTSLGEQFF
.	TRBV5-1	TRBJ2-3	.	TGCGCCAGCAGCTCGACCCCTAGCGTATTCACATATACGCAGTATTTT	CASSSTPSVFTYTQYF
many	TRBV4-1	TRBJ1-2	.	TGCGCCAGCAGTTATGGACAGAGGGATCTTGTAGGCTACACCTTC	CASSYGQRDLVGYTF
.	TRBV4-3	TRBJ2-2	.	TGCCCCAGCAGCCTAAACCCAGAAGGAAACCCAGGGGAGCTGTTTTTT	CPSSLNPEGNPGELFF
.	TRBV13	TRBJ2-1	TRBD2	TGTGCCAGCAGCTCTCGCCTAGCGGGAGCCCATGACTACGATGATCAGTTCTTC	CASSSRLAGAHDYDDQFF
once	TRBV5-1	TRBJ2-3	.	TGCGCCGACAGAGGCGCAGGGCCAGATACACAGTATTTT	CADRGAGPDTQYF
.	TRBV11-3	TRBJ2-1	TRBD2	TGTACCAGCAGCTTATCAGGGACTAGTGGGAGAGGTGAGCAGTTCTTC	CTSSLSGTSGRGEQFF
.	TRBV10-3	TRBJ2-7	.	TGTGCCACCTCTGACACCTTGACTACCTACGAGCAGTACTTC	CATSDTLTTYEQYF
.	TRBV11-2	TRBJ1-2	.	TGTACCAGCAACTTAGGAGCTGACTATGGCTACACCTTC	CTSNLGADYGYTF
.	TRBV11-2	TRBJ2-3	TRBD1	TGTGCCAGCGGCTTAGTCGCAGGGACAGGGAGCAAAACAGATACGCAGTATTTT	CASGLVAGTGSKTDTQYF
.	TRBV7-9	TRBJ1-5	.	TGTGCCAGCAGCGGCAGTATCACTCAGCCCCGGTATTTT	CASSGSITQPRYF
.	TRBV6-5	TRBJ2-3	.	TGTGCCTGCAGTTACGGGCAGGGGGCGGGAGATACGCAATATTTT	CACSYGQGAGDTQYF
medium-sized	TRBV12-3/TRBV12-4	TRBJ2-1	.	TGTGCCAGCAGTTTTAATACGTTCTTCGATGAGCAGTTCTTC	CASSFNTFFDEQFF
.	TRBV29-1	TRBJ2-3	.	TGCGTTTCCGGGACCAGCGGATTCACAGATACGCAGTATTTT	CVSGTSGFTDTQYF
many	TRBV7-8	TRBJ2-7	.	TGTGCCAGCAGCGGCCTGGGGGAATTGAAGGACGAGCAGTGCTTC	CASSGLGELKDEQCF
many	TRBV9	TRBJ1-2	.	TGTGCCAGCAGCACCAACAGGGATGGCTACACCTTC	CASSTNRDGYTF
.	TRBV6-2/TRBV6-3	TRBJ2-2	TRBD2	TGTGCCACCAGAACGGGACTAGCGGACACCGGGGGGCTGTTTTTT	CATRTGLADTGGLFF
once	TRBV4-1	TRBJ1-1	.	TGCGCCAGCATCCAAAACCGCGGGGGATTAGAAGCTTTCTTT	CASIQNRGGLEAFF
.	TRBV10-3	TRBJ2-7	TRBD2	TGTGCCATCAATGCTTCTAGCGGGTGGAGGGCCAACGAGCAGTACTTC	CAINASSGWRANEQYF
.	TRBV7-6	TRBJ2-3	.	TGTGCCAGCAGGAGCGCCCCGAGCACAGATACGCAGTATTTT	CASRSAPSTDTQYF
.	TRBV9	TRBJ2-1	.	TGTGCCAGCAACGCGGAACTGGCCTACCCTGAGCAGTTCTTC	CASNAELAYPEQFF
.	TRBV11-2	TRBJ2-5	.	TGTGCCAGCTGCTTGAGGGAGACCCAGTACTTC	CASCLRETQYF
medium-sized	TRBV4-2	TRBJ2-6	TRBD1	TGTGCCAGCAGCCAAGAGACAGGGGGCATTACCGGGGCCAACGTCCTGACTTTC	CASSQETGGITGANVLTF
.	TRBV5-5	TRBJ2-2	.	TGTGCCAGCGTTATTCGGGACACCATGGAACTGCTTTTT	CASVIRDTMELLF
.	TRBV11-2	TRBJ2-3	.	TGTGCCAGCAGCGAATCCACAGATAGGCAGTATTTC	CASSESTDRQYF
.	TRBV5-5	TRBJ2-3	.	TGTGCCAGGAACCCGGTGGGGGAGGGCACAGATACGCAGTATTTT	CARNPVGEGTDTQYF
.	TRBV6-1	TRBJ2-1	.	TGTGCCAGCAGGAGCGGGGCTACAGGGAGCTACAATGAGCAGTTCTTC	CASRSGATGSYNEQFF
once	TRBV10-3	TRBJ2-5	TRBD1	TGTGCCATCAGTTACAGGGGCCGTGAGACCCAGTACTTC	CAISYRGRETQYF
many	TRBV20-1	TRBJ2-7	.	TGCTGTGCAAGGGGGGCCCAAGAGGGGCAGTACTTC	CCARGAQEGQYF
.	TRBV11-2	TRBJ1-4	.	TGTGCCAGCAGCAAGACTCCAGAAGGAACTAATGAAAGACTGTTTTTT	CASSKTPEGTNERLFF
.	TRBV9	TRBJ2-7	.	TGTGCCAGCAGCGCGGGGGACCGAGACTACGAGCAGTACTTC	CASSAGDRDYEQYF
.	TRBV5-1	TRBJ2-5	TRBD2	TGCGCCAGCAGCTCGGACGGGCGGGGGATCCAAGAGACCCAGAACTTC	CASSSDGRGIQETQNF
.	TRBV29-1	TRBJ1-6	TRBD1	TGCAGCCTCCCCCGGGTAGGACAGGGGGACTCACCACTCCACTTT	CSLPRVGQGDSPLHF
.	TRBV7-8	TRBJ2-3	.	TGTGCTAGCTGGGGGCTGGACGATGATACGCAGTATTTT	CASWGLDDDTQYF
.	TRBV28	TRBJ1-6	TRBD1	TGTGGCAGCGAGACAGGGCCGGCCTATAATTCATCCCTCCACTTT	CGSETGPAYNSSLHF
many	TRBV20-1	TRBJ1-1	.	TGCAGTGCTATAACAGGGCTGGGTGGCACTGAAGCTTTCTTT	CSAITGLGGTEAFF
many	TRBV11-2	TRBJ1-1	.	TGTGCCAGCAGCTTAGATCCGGGGGCAGGAACTGAAGCTTTCTTT	CASSLDPGAGTEAFF
.	TRBV11-2	TRBJ2-5	TRBD1	TGTGCCAGCAGCCTAACAGTAGGGGGCTCGGGTGAGACCCAGTACTTC	CASSLTVGGSGETQYF
few	TRBV11-2	TRBJ2-7	TRBD1	TGTGCCAGCAGCTTGGTGGGACAGCCCTCCTACGAGCAGTACTTC	CASSLVGQPSYEQYF